A selection of T cell receptor beta chains follows, all from one sample in a study of identical twins. Each CDR3 protein is one row after TCRdb ran MiXCR on the 5' RACE reads. The sample yields approximately 530,000 distinct CDR3 sequences, around 20% seen once. This sample also appeared in a second study, on yellow fever vaccine responses in identical twins.

What was sequenced was CD4+ T cells sorted from blood. These receptors all stem from a woman aged 18-29 years in good health. Each CDR3 is given with its conserved first and last residue. A D gene is named only where the DNA matches it firmly.

cdr3_length: 17; j_call: TRBJ2-7; v_call: TRBV4-1; d_call: NA; cdr3_aa: CASSQEVLQGSSYEQYF
cdr3_length: 18; j_call: TRBJ2-1; v_call: TRBV7-8; d_call: TRBD2; cdr3_aa: CASSSGLAVTVVVHEQFF
cdr3_length: 12; j_call: TRBJ1-3; v_call: TRBV11-2; d_call: NA; cdr3_aa: CASSLVAVLPHF
cdr3_length: 15; j_call: TRBJ1-5; v_call: TRBV12-3/TRBV12-4; d_call: TRBD1; cdr3_aa: CASRRGQGENQPQHF
cdr3_length: 14; j_call: TRBJ2-7; v_call: TRBV20-1; d_call: NA; cdr3_aa: CSAREPRGSGEQYF
cdr3_length: 16; j_call: TRBJ2-5; v_call: TRBV11-2; d_call: TRBD1; cdr3_aa: CASSLGLQGAKETQYF
cdr3_length: 15; j_call: TRBJ2-3; v_call: TRBV27; d_call: NA; cdr3_aa: CASSLDLTSPDTQYF
cdr3_length: 14; j_call: TRBJ2-3; v_call: TRBV24-1; d_call: NA; cdr3_aa: CATRRGSSTDTQYF
cdr3_length: 14; j_call: TRBJ1-1; v_call: TRBV20-1; d_call: NA; cdr3_aa: CSARDTGKGTEAFF
cdr3_length: 15; j_call: TRBJ2-5; v_call: TRBV12-3/TRBV12-4; d_call: TRBD2; cdr3_aa: CASTRSSGSGETQYF
cdr3_length: 13; j_call: TRBJ2-7; v_call: TRBV12-3/TRBV12-4; d_call: NA; cdr3_aa: CASSFRGRGEQYF
cdr3_length: 15; j_call: TRBJ2-2; v_call: TRBV7-8; d_call: TRBD2; cdr3_aa: CASRLGLAVSGELFF
cdr3_length: 14; j_call: TRBJ2-7; v_call: TRBV12-3/TRBV12-4; d_call: NA; cdr3_aa: CASSPTGRPYEQYF
cdr3_length: 14; j_call: TRBJ2-3; v_call: TRBV12-3/TRBV12-4; d_call: NA; cdr3_aa: CASSIRGFEDTQYF
cdr3_length: 15; j_call: TRBJ2-3; v_call: TRBV9; d_call: TRBD2; cdr3_aa: CASSDRTSGTDTQYF
cdr3_length: 16; j_call: TRBJ2-3; v_call: TRBV11-2; d_call: TRBD2; cdr3_aa: CASSFSGGGGGDTQYF
cdr3_length: 15; j_call: TRBJ2-5; v_call: TRBV6-1; d_call: NA; cdr3_aa: CASSLRDIIQETQYF
cdr3_length: 15; j_call: TRBJ2-1; v_call: TRBV6-1; d_call: TRBD1; cdr3_aa: CASRTGTGAGNEQFF
cdr3_length: 15; j_call: TRBJ2-1; v_call: TRBV5-1; d_call: TRBD1; cdr3_aa: CASSLGQANYNEQFF
cdr3_length: 15; j_call: TRBJ2-1; v_call: TRBV5-1; d_call: NA; cdr3_aa: CASSNSGPLDNEQFF
cdr3_length: 15; j_call: TRBJ2-2; v_call: TRBV18; d_call: NA; cdr3_aa: CASSRNPGDTGELFF
cdr3_length: 16; j_call: TRBJ2-3; v_call: TRBV3-1; d_call: TRBD1; cdr3_aa: CASSQGGQGATDTQYF
cdr3_length: 12; j_call: TRBJ2-3; v_call: TRBV2; d_call: NA; cdr3_aa: CASEWGTDTQYF